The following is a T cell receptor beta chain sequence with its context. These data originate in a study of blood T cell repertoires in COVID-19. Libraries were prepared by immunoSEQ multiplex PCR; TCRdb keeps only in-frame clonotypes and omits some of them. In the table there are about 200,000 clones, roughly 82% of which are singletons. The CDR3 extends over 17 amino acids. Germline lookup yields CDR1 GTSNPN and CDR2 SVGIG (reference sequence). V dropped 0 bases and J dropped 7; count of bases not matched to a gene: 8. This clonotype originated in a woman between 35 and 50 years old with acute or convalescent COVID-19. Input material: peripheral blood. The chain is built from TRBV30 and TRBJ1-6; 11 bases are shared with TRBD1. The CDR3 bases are TGTGCCTGGAGTGTACTTAGAGGACAGGGGGCAAATTCACCCCTCCACTTT. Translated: CAWSVLRGQGANSPLHF.